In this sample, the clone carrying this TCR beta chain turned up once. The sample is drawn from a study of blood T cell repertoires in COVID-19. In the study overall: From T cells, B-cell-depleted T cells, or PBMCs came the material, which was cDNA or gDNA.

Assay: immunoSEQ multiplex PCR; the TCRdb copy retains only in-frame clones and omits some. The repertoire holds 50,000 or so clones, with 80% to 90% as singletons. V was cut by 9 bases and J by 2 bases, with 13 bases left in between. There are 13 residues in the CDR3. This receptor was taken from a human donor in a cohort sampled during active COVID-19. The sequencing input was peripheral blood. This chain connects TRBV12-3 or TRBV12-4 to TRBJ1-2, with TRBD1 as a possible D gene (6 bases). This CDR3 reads CASCRGANYGYTF. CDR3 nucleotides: TGTGCCAGTTGTCGGGGGGCAAACTATGGCTACACCTTC.